This T cell receptor beta chain was observed in a study of T cell responses to AZD1222 COVID-19 vaccine. Germline-derived CDR1 and CDR2 are ENHRY and SYGVKD. The CDR3 loop spans 13 amino acids. Trimming removed 5 bases at V and 1 base at J, with 8 bases between. Clones were read by immunoSEQ multiplex PCR, and TCRdb kept only the in-frame ones, dropping some. The sample gives 130,000 to 150,000 clones, around 84% of which show up once; about 5% is in the top ten. Study-wide findings and caveats: The donors showed a predominance of white British ancestry and of females, with possible underestimation of clonal diversity.

This clone is a singleton in its sample. The antigen remains unidentified. The specimen was peripheral blood, collected 28 days after the second AZD1222 dose. The chain employs TRBV10-3 and TRBJ1-1; D unclear. The clonotype was recovered from an adult who received the AZD1222 COVID-19 vaccine. Written as DNA, the CDR3 is TGTGCCATCAGTCCCCCGGGGAACACTGAAGCTTTCTTT. As protein: CAISPPGNTEAFF.